The 3 T cell receptor beta chains listed next were all sequenced from one sample in a study of shared clonotypes between healthy human individuals. The method was immunoSEQ multiplex PCR; TCRdb's version includes in-frame clones alone and lacks a portion of them. The sample carries 2 million to 2.5 million clones, more than 90% recorded once. The specimen was naive CD4+ T cells sorted from blood. Subset of the sample: CD45RA+ positively selected. Every receptor here comes from a man aged 18 to 29 in good health.

Details on this clone: The germline gene is not matched at one end of the junction; a read error may be the cause. This chain links TRBV2 with TRBJ2-7; 11 nucleotides align to TRBD1. Per germline, CDR1 SNHLY and CDR2 FYNNEI. The CDR3 is made up of 14 amino acids. The DNA for the CDR3 is TGCGCCAGCAGCCGGGACAGGGGGTCCGGCGAGCAGTACTTC. Its protein product is CASSRDRGSGEQYF.

This chain joins TRBV11-2 and TRBJ2-2; the D is unclear. Per germline, CDR1 SGHAT and CDR2 FQNNGV. Trimming pared 0 bases from V and 8 bases from J, leaving 7 bases between. This CDR3 has 13 residues. CDR3 nucleotide sequence: TGTGCCAGCAGCTTAGAATTGTCAGGGGAGCTGTTTTTT. Translated, it gives CASSLELSGELFF. Filled out from reference TRBV11-2 and TRBJ2-2, the complete variable domain reads EAGVAQSPRYKIIEKRQSVAFWCNPISGHATLYWYQQILGQGPKLLIQFQNNGVVDDSQLPKDRFSAERLKGVDSTLKIQPAKLEDSAVYLCASSLELSGELFFGEGSRLTVL.

The table lists this clone with a few counts. The sample carries other DNA sequences with the same CDR3. J is TRBJ1-1 and V is TRBV10-3; unclear D gene. Looked up from germline, CDR1 is ENHRY and CDR2 is SYGVKD. This CDR3 spans 13 amino acids. Trimming removed 1 base from V and 1 base from J, with 4 bases in between. The CDR3 sequence: CAISELGNTEAFF. The CDR3 coding sequence is TGTGCCATCAGTGAGTTGGGGAACACTGAAGCTTTCTTT.